The source of this T cell receptor beta chain is a study of beta chain features in type 1 diabetes. Whole-study results and caveats: Patients showed naive, central memory and Treg TCRB repertoires that appeared more similar than those of healthy donors.

As regards this clone: Its matching antigen is unknown.

Purity exceeded 95% in all sorted populations. The entirety of the isolated RNA underwent reverse transcription, so expressed TCRB transcripts were sequenced. This table comes from immunoSEQ multiplex PCR, and its TCRdb copy is limited to in-frame clones, with some not included. The sample lists some 150,000 clones, 9.2% seen once, with 0.6% to 0.8% in the top ten. Sequencing input: central memory CD4+ T cells from blood. This TCR derives from a young man in good health.

The CDR3 here is CASSPKGYTF. DNA of the CDR3: TGTGCCAGCAGCCCTAAAGGCTACACCTTC. The chain couples TRBV7-9 to TRBJ1-2, with D unclear. This CDR3 region has 10 residues. Germline V gene sequence: CDR1 SEHNR, CDR2 FQNEAQ (reference sequence). Trimming pared 5 bases from V and 8 bases from J, leaving 6 bases between.